The source of this T cell receptor (beta chain) is a study of quantifying T cell responses using KT2 cells. Study as a whole: TCR alpha and beta constant-region primers primed reverse transcription of RNA. Estimated efficiency of the T4 ligation step was above 8.5% under optimum conditions.

General study points: Very high KT2 spike-in numbers caused saturation in KT2 sequence detection.

The germline V gene encodes CDR1 SGHTA and CDR2 FQGNSA. Trimming removed 4 bases from V and 0 bases from J; junction bases left unmatched: 9. The CDR3 extends over 19 amino acids. This clonotype turned up a few times. Its target is not known. The cDNA 3' end received a ligated oligonucleotide with a UMI. The first PCR ran 4 to 5 cycles with an equimolar RC1.1 and RC1.2 beta primer mix. TCR alpha and beta chains were handled separately starting at the second PCR. TCRdb used MiXCR to reprocess the UMI-ligation and nested PCR reads, holding one entry per CDR3 protein. The sample holds about 41,000 distinct CDR3 sequences; 15% to 20% are singletons and the top ten take roughly 40%. Fixed numbers of PBMC received varying amounts of KT2 cells.

The chain has TRBV7-2 and TRBJ2-3, with 14 bases fitting TRBD2. The receptor comes from a human donor. Sequencing was done on a sample of PBMCs spiked with cells of the T cell clone KT2. Here the CDR3 DNA reads TGTGCCAGCAGCTATTCTTCGACTAGCGGGAGGGGTAGCACAGATACGCAGTATTTT. Translating it yields CASSYSSTSGRGSTDTQYF.